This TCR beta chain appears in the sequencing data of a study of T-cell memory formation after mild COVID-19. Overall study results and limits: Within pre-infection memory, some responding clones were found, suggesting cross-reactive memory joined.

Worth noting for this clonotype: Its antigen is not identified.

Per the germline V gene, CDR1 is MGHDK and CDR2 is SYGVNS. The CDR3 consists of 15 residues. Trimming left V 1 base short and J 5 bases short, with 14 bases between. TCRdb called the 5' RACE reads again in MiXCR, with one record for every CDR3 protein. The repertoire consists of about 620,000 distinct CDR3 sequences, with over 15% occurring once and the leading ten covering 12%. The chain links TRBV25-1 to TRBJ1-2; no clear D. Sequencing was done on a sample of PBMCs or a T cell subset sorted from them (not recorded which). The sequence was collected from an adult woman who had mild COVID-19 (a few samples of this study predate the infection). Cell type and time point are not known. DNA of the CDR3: TGTGCCAGCAGTGAATCTGTGTGGGTCGGGTATGGCTACACCTTC. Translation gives CASSESVWVGYGYTF.